Shown below are 10 T cell receptor beta chains from a single sample sequenced in a study of vaccination effects on CD4 cells after COVID-19. Generated by immunoSEQ multiplex PCR, the TCRdb table keeps only in-frame clones and is missing some. This repertoire shows 40,000 to 45,000 clones, about 67% found once; its top ten account for more than 7.5%. These receptors lack a known antigen. Following 10 days of culture, CD4+ T cells were isolated. Each participant was given two doses of one vaccine (BNT162b2 or mRNA-1273). Here the sequenced sample was CD4+ T cells from PBMCs cultured without peptide, taken after COVID-19 vaccination. The receptor set was obtained from a human donor who received a COVID-19 vaccine.

CDR3: CASSPGQGWRGYTF. The CDR3 bases are TGTGCCAGCAGTCCCGGACAGGGCTGGCGTGGCTACACCTTC. The chain joins TRBV27 to TRBJ1-2; 8 nucleotides agree with TRBD1. V trimming: 5 bases; J trimming: 7 bases; junction bases outside the gene matches: 9. The CDR3 extends over 14 amino acids. Germline CDR1 is MNHEY and CDR2 is SMNVEV (reference sequence).

CDR3 protein: CAWGWTGGSGYTF. In DNA, the CDR3 is TGTGCCTGGGGATGGACAGGGGGAAGTGGCTACACCTTC. The chain carries TRBV30 and TRBJ1-2; 10 bases map to TRBD1. CDR1 is GTSNPN and CDR2 is SVGIG in the germline V gene (reference sequence). This CDR3 is 13 amino acids long. With V trimmed by 5 bases and J by 7 bases, 7 bases remained unmatched. Combining the CDR3 with reference TRBV30 and TRBJ1-2 gives the whole variable domain SQTIHQWPATLVQPVGSPLSLECTVEGTSNPNLYWYRQAAGRGLQLLFYSVGIGQISSEVPQNLSASRPQDRQFILSSKKLLLSDSGFYLCAWGWTGGSGYTFGSGTRLTVV.

This clone came up a few times. The V call is TRBV6-5, the J call TRBJ2-7, with 7 nucleotides matching TRBD1. The CDR3 is made up of 14 amino acids. J lost 3 bases, V lost 9 bases, and 11 bases had no gene match. Germline V gives CDR1 MNHEY, CDR2 SVGAGI. Written as DNA, the CDR3 is TGTGCCAGTCCCCGGGACAGCCAACTCTACGAGCAGTACTTC. Amino acid sequence: CASPRDSQLYEQYF.

The V call is TRBV24-1, the J call TRBJ2-1, with 8 bases lining up with TRBD1. Trimming at V came to 1 base and at J to 13 bases, leaving 14 bases not matched to a gene. The CDR3 loop spans 16 amino acids. Germline-derived CDR1 and CDR2 are KGHDR and SFDVKD. The CDR3 sequence is CATSDFGRTGTLQQFF. Written as DNA, the CDR3 is TGTGCCACCAGTGATTTCGGTCGGACAGGGACCCTCCAACAGTTCTTC.

The rearrangement links TRBV6-5 to TRBJ1-6; TRBD1 matches at 11 bases. There are 15 residues in the CDR3. Germline V lookup: CDR1 MNHEY, CDR2 SVGAGI. V was clipped by 0 bases and J by 8 bases; unmatched bases: 0. CDR3 sequence (DNA): TGTGCCAGCAGTTACTCGGGACAGGGGGATTCACCCCTCCACTTT. Translation gives CASSYSGQGDSPLHF.

This chain links TRBV18 with TRBJ1-2; D unresolved. Trimming removed 0 bases from V and 6 bases from J, with 17 bases in between. The germline CDR1 and CDR2 sequences are KGHSH and LQKENI. CDR3 size: 16 residues. The CDR3, as DNA: TGTGCCAGCTCACCACCCTTCTCAAGGGAGTTGGATGGCTACACCTTC. Translating gives CASSPPFSRELDGYTF.

This chain uses TRBV3-1 (or the pseudogene TRBV3-2) with TRBJ2-2, with D uncertain. The CDR3 length is 13 residues. Trimming pared 2 bases from V and 0 bases from J, leaving 1 base between. The germline CDR1 and CDR2 sequences are LGHDT and YNNKEL (reference sequence). The CDR3 loop is CASSQPNTGELFF. CDR3 coding DNA: TGTGCCAGCAGCCAACCGAACACCGGGGAGCTGTTTTTT.

The chain recombines TRBV19 with TRBJ2-3; TRBD2 aligns across 7 bases. Germline CDR1 reads LNHDA; CDR2 reads SQIVND (reference sequence). This CDR3 region has 17 residues. The junction had 14 bases not matched to a gene; V was cut back by 5 bases and J by 3 bases. The CDR3 nucleotides read TGTGCCAGTAGTCCCCTTAGTTTTTGGGAGGGTACAGATACGCAGTATTTT. Amino acid sequence: CASSPLSFWEGTDTQYF.

This clone was counted between two and nine times. This rearrangement joins TRBV10-3 to TRBJ1-1, with D unresolved. Trimming pared 0 bases from V and 3 bases from J, leaving 14 bases between. CDR3 length equals 16 residues. CDR1 and CDR2 from the germline V gene are ENHRY and SYGVKD. CDR3 sequence (DNA): TGTGCCATCAGTGAGTCGACATGGGTATCGTACACTGAAGCTTTCTTT. Protein: CAISESTWVSYTEAFF.

The chain is built from TRBV6-5 and TRBJ2-7; the D gene could be TRBD1 or TRBD2 (6 bases each). In germline, CDR1 is MNHEY, CDR2 SVGAGI. CDR3 length equals 12 residues. Trimming cost V 5 bases and J 7 bases, with 12 bases left between them. The CDR3 region has the DNA TGTGCCAGCAGTCGGGGGCCAGGGGAGCAGTACTTC. As protein: CASSRGPGEQYF.